This T cell receptor (beta chain) was sequenced in a study of blood T cell repertoires in COVID-19. The CDR3 covers 14 residues. V shed 5 bases and J shed 4 bases, with 12 bases lying between them. CDR1 SEHNR and CDR2 FQNEAQ come from the germline V gene (reference sequence). Using immunoSEQ multiplex PCR, the repertoire was profiled, and TCRdb retains in-frame clones only, with some absent. This table has around 150,000 clones, around 75% appearing once. The source material was peripheral blood. The sequence was obtained from a woman aged 80 or over with acute or convalescent COVID-19. V and J are TRBV7-9 and TRBJ1-5, with D uncertain. The chain's CDR3 is CASSPSGENQPQHF. In nucleotides, the CDR3 is TGTGCCAGCAGCCCCAGTGGGGAGAATCAGCCCCAGCATTTT.